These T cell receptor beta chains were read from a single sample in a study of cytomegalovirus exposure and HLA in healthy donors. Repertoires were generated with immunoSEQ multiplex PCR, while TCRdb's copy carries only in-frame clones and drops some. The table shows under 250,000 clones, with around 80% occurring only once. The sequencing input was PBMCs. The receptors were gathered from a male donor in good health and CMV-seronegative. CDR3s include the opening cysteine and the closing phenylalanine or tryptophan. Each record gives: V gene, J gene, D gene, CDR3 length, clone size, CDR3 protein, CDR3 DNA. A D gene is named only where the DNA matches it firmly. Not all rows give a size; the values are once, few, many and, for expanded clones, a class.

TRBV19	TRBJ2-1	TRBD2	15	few	CASSTGLADYNEQFF	TGTGCCAGTAGCACCGGACTAGCGGATTACAATGAGCAGTTCTTC
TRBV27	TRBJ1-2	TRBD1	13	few	CARVGTGVYGYTF	TGTGCCAGGGTAGGGACAGGAGTCTATGGCTACACCTTC
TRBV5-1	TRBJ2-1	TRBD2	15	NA	CASSPSGNSYNEQFF	TGCGCCAGCAGCCCGAGCGGGAACTCCTACAATGAGCAGTTCTTC
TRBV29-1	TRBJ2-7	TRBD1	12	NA	CSVRTGTYEQYF	TGCAGCGTGAGGACAGGGACCTACGAGCAGTACTTC
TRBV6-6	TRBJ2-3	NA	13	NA	CAGRSGAVDTQYF	TGTGCTGGGCGATCGGGAGCAGTGGATACGCAGTATTTT
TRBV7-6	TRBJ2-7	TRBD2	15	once	CASSRGTSGNYEQYF	TGTGCCAGCAGCCGCGGGACTAGCGGCAACTACGAGCAGTACTTC
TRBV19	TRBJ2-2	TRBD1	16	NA	CASTAGGETITGELFF	TGTGCCAGTACCGCAGGGGGCGAGACTATCACCGGGGAGCTGTTTTTT
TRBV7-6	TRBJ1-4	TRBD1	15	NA	CASSPGTGPNEKLFF	TGTGCCAGCAGCCCGGGGACAGGCCCTAATGAAAAACTGTTTTTT
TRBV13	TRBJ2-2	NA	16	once	CASSSRQGGHTGELFF	TGTGCCAGCAGCTCTAGACAGGGAGGACACACCGGGGAGCTGTTTTTT
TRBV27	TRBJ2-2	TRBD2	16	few	CASRNRGLENTGELFF	TGTGCCAGCAGAAACCGGGGACTAGAAAACACCGGGGAGCTGTTTTTT
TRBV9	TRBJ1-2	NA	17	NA	CASSVGGPSPAVYGYTF	TGTGCCAGCAGCGTAGGGGGCCCGTCCCCCGCAGTCTATGGCTACACCTTC
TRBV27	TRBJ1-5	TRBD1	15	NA	CASSLVGGGNQPQHF	TGTGCCAGCAGTTTAGTAGGGGGCGGCAATCAGCCCCAGCATTTT
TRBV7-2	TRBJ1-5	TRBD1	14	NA	CASSPPGGHQPQHF	TGTGCCAGCAGCCCTCCAGGGGGCCATCAGCCCCAGCATTTT
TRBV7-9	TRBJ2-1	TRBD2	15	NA	CASSYPTSGVNEQFF	TGTGCCAGCAGCTACCCGACTAGCGGGGTCAATGAGCAGTTCTTC
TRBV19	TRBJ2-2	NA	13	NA	CASSMARTGELFF	TGTGCCAGTAGTATGGCGCGGACCGGGGAGCTGTTTTTT
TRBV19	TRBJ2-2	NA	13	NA	CASSTRNTGELFF	TGTGCCAGTAGTACCAGGAACACCGGGGAGCTGTTTTTT
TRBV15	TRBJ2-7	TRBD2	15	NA	CATSRDLLAGYEQYF	TGTGCCACCAGCAGAGATCTTCTAGCGGGCTACGAGCAGTACTTC
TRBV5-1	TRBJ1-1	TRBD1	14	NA	CASSRGQGGTEAFF	TGCGCCAGCAGTCGGGGACAGGGGGGCACTGAAGCTTTCTTT
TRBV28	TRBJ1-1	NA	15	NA	CASSLGGVSNTEAFF	TGTGCCAGCAGTTTAGGAGGGGTCAGTAACACTGAAGCTTTCTTT
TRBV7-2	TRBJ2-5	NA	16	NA	CASSATRANLGMTQYF	TGTGCCAGCAGCGCGACTAGGGCAAACCTTGGAATGACCCAGTACTTC
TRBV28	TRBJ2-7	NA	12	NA	CASGGVPYEQYF	TGTGCCAGCGGCGGGGTTCCCTACGAGCAGTACTTC
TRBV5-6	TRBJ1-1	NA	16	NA	CASSVGRTEPNTEAFF	TGTGCCAGCAGCGTCGGCCGGACAGAGCCCAACACTGAAGCTTTCTTT
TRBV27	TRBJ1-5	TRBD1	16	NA	CASSGGGTGHNQPQHF	TGTGCCAGCAGTGGGGGCGGGACAGGACACAATCAGCCCCAGCATTTT
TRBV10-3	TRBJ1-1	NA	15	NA	CAISESGPGVSEAFF	TGTGCCATCAGTGAGTCTGGACCAGGGGTCTCTGAAGCTTTCTTT
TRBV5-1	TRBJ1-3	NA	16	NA	CASSLEVGASGNTIYF	TGCGCCAGCAGCTTGGAAGTGGGGGCGTCTGGAAACACCATATATTTT
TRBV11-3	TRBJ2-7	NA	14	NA	CASSPRGTPYEQYF	TGTGCCAGCAGCCCTCGAGGGACTCCGTACGAGCAGTACTTC
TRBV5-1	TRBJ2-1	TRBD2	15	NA	CASSPGLAGVLEQFF	TGCGCCAGCAGCCCCGGACTAGCGGGAGTTCTTGAGCAGTTCTTC
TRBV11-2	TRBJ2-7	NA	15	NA	CASSLDSQGSYEQYF	TGTGCCAGCAGCTTAGATAGCCAGGGGTCCTACGAGCAGTACTTC
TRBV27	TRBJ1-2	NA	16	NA	CASSLFPWGRNYGYTF	TGTGCCAGCAGTCTATTCCCCTGGGGCAGGAACTATGGCTACACCTTC
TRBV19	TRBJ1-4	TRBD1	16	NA	CASSPRSGGTSNSLFF	TGTGCCAGTAGTCCGCGGTCAGGGGGGACCTCGAATTCGTTGTTTTTT
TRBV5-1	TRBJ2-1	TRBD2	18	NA	CASSLLTSGEPFANEQFF	TGCGCCAGCAGCTTGTTGACTAGCGGGGAGCCTTTCGCCAATGAGCAGTTCTTC
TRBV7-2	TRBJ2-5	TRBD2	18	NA	CASSQRLAGGGGQETQYF	TGTGCCAGCAGCCAAAGACTAGCGGGAGGGGGGGGCCAAGAGACCCAGTACTTC
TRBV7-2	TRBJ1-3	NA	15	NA	CASSFSASSGNTIYF	TGTGCCAGCAGCTTTTCAGCGAGCTCTGGAAACACCATATATTTT
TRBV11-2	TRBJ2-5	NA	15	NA	CASSLTWRDEETQYF	TGTGCCAGCAGCTTAACTTGGAGGGACGAAGAGACCCAGTACTTC
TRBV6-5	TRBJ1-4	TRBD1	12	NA	CASRTGPEKLFF	TGTGCCAGCAGGACAGGGCCGGAAAAACTGTTTTTT
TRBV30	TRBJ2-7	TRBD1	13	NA	CAWSGTGWVEQYF	TGTGCCTGGAGTGGGACAGGATGGGTCGAGCAGTACTTC
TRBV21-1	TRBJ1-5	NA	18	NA	CASSKDLRPQGAVQPQHF	TGTGCCAGCAGCAAAGATTTAAGACCACAGGGGGCGGTTCAGCCCCAGCATTTT